The T cell receptor beta chain under discussion was sequenced for a study of cytomegalovirus exposure and HLA in healthy donors. Study context: Among about 179 million T cells, an earlier analysis found around 100 million unique TCR beta sequences.

PCR amplification relied on 60 Vbeta primers (plus 13 Jbeta primers). Profiling relied on immunoSEQ multiplex PCR, and the TCRdb table lists in-frame clones only, not all of them. The sample yields some 160,000 clones, around 84% seen once. J gave up 12 bases and V 5 bases, and 17 bases lay outside the gene matches. CDR1 and CDR2 (germline): SGHTA, FQGNSA. The CDR3 has 15 amino acids. As to this clone: Its antigen is not identified.

General observations from the study: DRB1 showed the most TCR associations and HLA-C the fewest in a later analysis, as rates varied by HLA locus. The Asian-associated ancestry cluster reportedly had fewer N-insertions than the 666-donor mean in a later analysis. The investigators catalogued 150 or so TCR beta chains as cytomegalovirus-associated.

The origin of this receptor is a man aged 18 to 29 in good health and CMV-seronegative. This chain joins TRBV7-2 and TRBJ1-2, with TRBD1 identical over 8 bases. The sequenced material came from PBMCs. The CDR3 loop is CASSPHSAGGASDTF. The CDR3 DNA follows: TGTGCCAGCAGCCCTCACTCGGCAGGGGGCGCGAGCGACACCTTC.